This note documents a single TCR beta chain sequence. The specificity of this receptor is unknown. No quality values exist for individual bases; no much larger clone is one base distant. TCR CDR3 regions were amplified from genomic DNA by multiplex PCR using the deep immunoSEQ assay. Extracted genomic DNA from each cell subset was spread evenly across all wells of several immunoSEQ 96-well plates, with each plate serving as a replicate. Each replicate PCR for sorted subsets received 150 to 250 ng genomic DNA, equal to about 30,000 T cell genomes. Purified libraries were quantified with a Qubit 3.0 fluorometer, sized on a Bioanalyzer 2100, and re-quantified with the KAPA Library Quantification kit. A separate single-read 150-cycle Illumina NextSeq 550 flow cell was used to sequence each immunoSEQ 96-well plate. On the authors' methods: The immunoSEQ output contained only junctional sequences without quality scores, so filtering could not match that applied to full-length reads. Sequences were annotated with PyIR, a Python wrapper for IgBLAST v1.9, and V/J genes and CDR3 were assigned using IMGT germline references. Reads were filtered out if the reads had weak V/J assignments (E-value above 1e-6), no CDR3, stop codons, out-of-frame junctions, or ambiguous translated residues. V3J clonotypes were defined as sequences sharing the same inferred V gene, J gene, and CDR3 amino acid sequence. The percentage overlap between two repertoires was calculated by dividing the number of shared unique clonotypes by the size of the smaller repertoire. RTK rarefaction, the Chao1 estimator, and Recon v2.1 estimates of unobserved clonotypes were used to assess repertoire richness. OLGA was used to compute generation probabilities for all TCRbeta clonotypes that the gDNA method yielded from several donors. TCRdb stores this immuneACCESS table with in-frame sequences only. Part of the clones is absent; in the studies checked, under half of the shortfall reflects unresolved V genes, and no reason is known for the rest. V, J and clone size are those of that table, while D and trimming were read from the DNA. In all, the sample holds around 650,000 clones, and approximately 96% of those were seen once. In total, the top ten clones hold roughly 0.12% of the sample.

Trimming removed 2 bases from V and 3 bases from J, leaving 17 bases between the germline ends. CDR1 SNHLY and CDR2 FYNNEI were looked up in the germline V gene. The CDR3 numbers 17 residues from cysteine through phenylalanine. This entry keeps only the CDR3 DNA: 51 bases, framed from base 1. The data are from a study of shared clonotypes between healthy human individuals (dated by TCRdb to about 2020). As for the study more broadly: The cohort included a few men and a couple of women between 18 and 49 years of age. To increase sequencing depth and limit assay-specific biases, different laboratories used diverse techniques to prepare libraries and sequence TCR repertoires. Between about 0.85 and 9.5 billion PBMCs per donor were obtained by leukapheresis. To estimate repertoire size and how much clonotype sharing occurs between individuals, the study deeply sequenced the blood TCR repertoires of about five healthy adults. For each donor, three plates each were used for CD4 naive and CD4 memory, two plates were used for CD8 naive, and one plate was used for CD8 memory. On the study overall, not on this receptor specifically: Incomplete sequencing was indicated by rarefaction of sorted-subset datasets, despite the large sequencing depth. Because the study included a small number of donors, the genetic and exposure-history diversity represented was limited. Sampling was limited to blood, and TCR repertoires in tissue likely differ from TCR repertoires in blood. Estimated clonotype richness was generally larger for naive than for memory subsets. Higher generation probabilities were observed for clonotypes shared by all four sorted-subset donors than for non-shared clonotypes. Based on pairwise subsampling, the degree of clonotype sharing among donors was expected to be affected by sequencing depth. Around 5% of naive CD4, 3.5% of naive CD8, about 2.5% of memory CD4, and more than 0.35% of memory CD8 clonotypes were shared across several donors.

For the CD8 naive samples, CD45RO-negative cells were positively selected for CCR7, yielding a CD45RA+CCR7+ population from which TemRA cells were excluded. Healthy HIV-negative adults with no recently reported acute infections or vaccinations were included as donors. All donors were Caucasian adults living in Nashville, Tennessee, USA. After blood collection by leukapheresis, PBMCs were isolated using Ficoll-Histopaque density gradient centrifugation and then cryopreserved in the vapor phase of liquid nitrogen. Analytical flow cytometry was used to check the purity and quantity of each magnetically sorted T cell population. Genomic DNA was isolated from every sorted fraction and measured by UV absorbance on a Nanodrop 2000c.

The origin of this receptor is a woman in her thirties in good health. The sequence joins TRBV2 to TRBJ2-1; TRBD1 is perhaps the D gene, given 5 matching bases. The specimen sequenced was naive CD8+ T cells sorted from blood. Per the publication, the cell subset or site label means: CD45RA+CCR7+. The CDR3 region reads CASSEFQGGVIYNEQFF. DNA sequence: TGTGCCAGCAGTGAATTCCAGGGTGGGGTTATCTACAATGAGCAGTTCTTC.